Below, 32 T cell receptor beta chains from the same sample are listed, as sequenced in a study of T-cell reconstitution after alpha-beta-depleted transplantation in children listed by TCRdb under 2016. The treatment or condition label on this specimen signifies: allogeneic hematopoietic cell transplantation with graft depleted of TCRalphabeta T cells and CD19 B cells. Library preparation used PCR. The sample was run on an Illumina HiSeq 2500. Molecular barcoding was employed in the preparation of TCR libraries, with unique molecular identifiers being used to normalize TCRbeta repertoire quantification. In-frame beta chains were kept once TCRdb had trimmed the public reads at Q25 with fastp and called clones with MiXCR. Each CDR3 protein gets just one entry, which takes the most common genes and DNA from the rows behind it. The sample contains 200,000 to 250,000 distinct CDR3 sequences, less than 9% of them found a single time. Together, the top ten hold 5% to 7% of the sample.

The sequenced sample was PBMCs, mostly from graft donor cells, obtained 180 days after TCRalphabeta/CD19-depleted stem cell transplant. Receptors were obtained from a male patient younger than 18 who had a stem cell transplant for acute lymphoblastic leukemia, so the T cells may come from the graft donor.

This clonotype was observed many times. At one of its ends the junction is not consistent with the germline gene, which may arise from a read error. The J gene is TRBJ2-5, the V gene TRBV7-3; D possibly corresponds to TRBD2 (5 bases). Germline CDR1 reads SGHTA; CDR2 reads FQGTGA. This CDR3 spans 15 amino acids. CDR3 bases: TGTGCCAGCAGCTTCCGTCCGGGGAACCACGAGACCCAGTACTTC. This encodes CASSFRPGNHETQYF.

This clonotype was seen at least ten times. The rearrangement joins TRBV7-3 to TRBJ2-3, with D maybe TRBD2 (5 bases). The CDR3 length is 14 residues. Germline assignment: CDR1 SGHTA and CDR2 FQGTGA. Trimming stripped 1 base from V and 3 bases from J, with 8 bases between. The CDR3 sequence: CASSLRLATDTQYF. The CDR3, as DNA: TGTGCCAGCAGCTTAAGGCTAGCTACAGATACGCAGTATTTT. The full variable domain, in which reference TRBV7-3 and TRBJ2-3 provide the parts outside the CDR3, is GAGVSQTPSNKVTEKGKYVELRCDPISGHTALYWYRQSLGQGPEFLIYFQGTGAADDSGLPNDRFFAVRPEGSVSTLKIQRTERGDSAVYLCASSLRLATDTQYFGPGTRLTVL.

This clonotype occurred many times. The CDR3, as DNA: TGTGCCAGCAGCTTAGCGGGGGTAGTCAATCAGCCCCAGCATTTT. As protein: CASSLAGVVNQPQHF. This chain uses TRBV7-9 with TRBJ1-5; weak D call: TRBD1 (5 bases). Between the trimmed V and J ends, which lost 0 bases and 3 bases, there was a span of 9 bases. CDR3 length: 15 residues. Per the germline V gene, CDR1 is SEHNR and CDR2 is FQNEAQ (reference sequence).

This clonotype was counted many times. The genes are TRBV9 and TRBJ1-2; D unclear. The CDR3 extends over 15 amino acids. Germline V gene lookup returns CDR1 SGDLS and CDR2 YYNGEE. V shed 0 bases and J shed 4 bases, with 13 bases lying between them. CDR3 DNA: TGTGCCAGCAGCGTAGCAACCCTGGGCCTCTATGGCTACACCTTC. Translating it yields CASSVATLGLYGYTF.

Ten or more counts support this clonotype. J is TRBJ2-7 and V is TRBV10-3; 10 bases line up with TRBD1. This CDR3 has 18 amino acids. The V gene end was trimmed by 2 bases and the J gene end by 2 bases; junction bases not matched to a gene: 12. Germline CDR1 is ENHRY and CDR2 is SYGVKD. CDR3 protein: CAISEPLGRDRGTYEQYF. Here the CDR3 DNA reads TGTGCCATCAGTGAGCCCCTTGGACGGGACAGGGGAACCTACGAGCAGTACTTC.

The sample holds many counts of this clonotype. The chain carries TRBV7-2 and TRBJ2-5, with 9 nucleotides matching TRBD2. The ends lost 5 bases at V and 2 bases at J; junction bases unmatched: 6. The CDR3 totals 15 residues. CDR1 is SGHTA and CDR2 is FQGNSA in the germline V gene. The DNA of the CDR3 is TGTGCCAGCAGCACGTGGGCGGGGGGGCAAGAGACCCAGTACTTC. Translated, it gives CASSTWAGGQETQYF.

With respect to this clonotype: A much larger clonotype is one base distant, so this may be a read error. The chain employs TRBV27 and TRBJ2-1, with D uncertain. The CDR3 has 13 residues. From germline, CDR1 is MNHEY and CDR2 SMNVEV (reference sequence). Trimming left V 8 bases short and J 7 bases short, with 15 bases between. Here the CDR3 reads CASATPGRNEQFF. The CDR3 coding sequence is TGTGCCAGCGCCACCCCCGGGCGGAATGAGCAGTTCTTC.

This clonotype was observed many times. This chain uses TRBV20-1 with TRBJ1-5; D is possibly TRBD1 (5 bases). The CDR3 has 13 residues. Germline CDR1 and CDR2: DFQATT and SNEGSKA (reference sequence). The CDR3 spells CRARGASNQPQHF. The DNA for the CDR3 is TGCAGGGCCCGGGGCGCTAGCAATCAGCCCCAGCATTTT.

Note on this clonotype: Just one base apart from a much larger clone, this may be a read error. The V gene is TRBV15, the J gene TRBJ2-3; D unclear. The CDR3 length is 11 residues. Germline V gene sequence: CDR1 LNHNV, CDR2 YYDKDF (reference sequence). Trimming stripped 2 bases from V and 7 bases from J, with 4 bases between. The chain's CDR3 is CATSRTNTQYF. For the CDR3, the DNA is TGTGCCACCAGCAGAACAAATACGCAGTATTTT.

This clonotype was counted ten times or more. The chain employs TRBV29-1 and TRBJ1-2; TRBD1 agrees at 7 bases. The CDR3 consists of 12 residues. Germline CDR1 is SQVTM and CDR2 is ANQGSEA. V shed 7 bases, J shed 4 bases, and the junction held 6 bases outside the gene matches. CDR3 residues: CSGGQEFYGYTF. CDR3 nucleotides: TGCAGCGGAGGACAGGAGTTCTATGGCTACACCTTC.

This clonotype was picked up many times. V gene TRBV27 combines with J gene TRBJ2-7; D remains ambiguous. The V end lost 5 bases, the J end lost 2 bases, and 16 bases lay between the germline ends. Germline-derived CDR1 and CDR2 are MNHEY and SMNVEV (reference sequence). The CDR3 is 15 residues long. The CDR3 loop reads CASSLVRHETYEQYF. DNA of the CDR3: TGTGCCAGCAGTCTCGTGAGACACGAAACCTACGAGCAGTACTTC.

This clonotype was seen repeatedly, ten times or more. The gene calls are TRBV12-3 or TRBV12-4 and TRBJ1-5; no clear D gene. The length of the CDR3 is 16 residues. Trimming left V 6 bases short and J 0 bases short, with 15 bases between. The chain's CDR3 is CASSSWGVYSNQPQHF. The CDR3 bases are TGTGCCAGCAGCTCGTGGGGAGTCTATAGCAATCAGCCCCAGCATTTT.

This clonotype has only a few counts. CDR3: CASSPSGFGYGYTF. CDR3 in DNA: TGTGCCAGCTCACCGTCAGGGTTCGGCTATGGCTACACCTTC. The chain joins TRBV18 to TRBJ1-2; tentative D call: TRBD1 (5 bases). The germline CDR1 and CDR2 sequences are KGHSH and LQKENI. Deletions cut 3 bases from V and 4 bases from J, with 12 bases between. CDR3 length: 14 residues.

This clonotype was found many times. This sequence joins TRBV24-1 and TRBJ1-4; D unclear. The CDR3 has 11 amino acids. V lost 9 bases and J lost 10, with 11 bases in between. The germline gives CDR1 KGHDR, CDR2 SFDVKD. This chain's CDR3 is CATERFGKLFF. CDR3 DNA: TGTGCCACCGAACGGTTCGGAAAACTGTTTTTT.

This clonotype was observed many times. This chain links TRBV18 with TRBJ2-7; 9 positions match TRBD1. The length of the CDR3 is 17 residues. J was trimmed by 2 bases and V by 4 bases; bases with no gene match: 12. Germline loops: CDR1 KGHSH, CDR2 LQKENI. CDR3 bases: TGTGCCAGCTCACTAATGGGAGGTGGGACAGGGACCTACGAGCAGTACTTC. Protein product: CASSLMGGGTGTYEQYF.

As for this clonotype: A read error may be the cause here, since a much bigger clone is one base away. It is likely a read error, because the conserved phenylalanine at the end of the CDR3 is missing. The J gene is TRBJ1-2, the V gene TRBV5-1; TRBD1 agrees at 9 bases. This CDR3 is built from 16 residues. CDR1 is SGHRS and CDR2 is YFSETQ in the germline V gene. Trimming cost V 0 bases and J 4 bases; bases outside gene matches: 7. The CDR3: CASSLGPLTGGYGYTS. The CDR3 nucleotides read TGCGCCAGCAGCTTGGGCCCCCTGACAGGGGGCTATGGCTACACCTCC.

This chain joins TRBV5-6 and TRBJ2-3; D gene ambiguous. The V end was cut by 5 bases, the J end by 4 bases, with 17 bases between. This CDR3 is 15 amino acids long. Germline V CDR1 and CDR2: SGHDT, YYEEEE. The CDR3 loop is CASSRRFGIPDTQYF. CDR3 DNA sequence: TGTGCCAGCAGTCGCAGATTCGGTATCCCAGATACGCAGTATTTT.

Of note for this clonotype: Possible read error: a much larger clone is one base away. DNA of the CDR3: TGCAGTGCTAGAGGTCCGGCAGATACGCAGTATTTT. It specifies CSARGPADTQYF. The chain recombines TRBV20-1 with TRBJ2-3; D unresolved. V lost 1 base to trimming and J lost 4 bases, with 6 bases between them. This CDR3 is built from 12 residues. Germline values: CDR1 DFQATT, CDR2 SNEGSKA (reference sequence).

This clonotype showed up many times. V is TRBV28 and J is TRBJ2-7; D is perhaps TRBD1 (5 bases). CDR3 length equals 13 residues. V shed 5 bases and J shed 6 bases, with 14 bases lying between them. The germline gives CDR1 MDHEN, CDR2 SYDVKM. Here the CDR3 DNA reads TGTGCCAGCAGTCTAAGGACATGGAGCGAGCAGTACTTC. It yields the protein CASSLRTWSEQYF.

In the case of this clonotype: A much larger clone sits a single nucleotide away, making a read error possible. This rearrangement joins TRBV20-1 to TRBJ1-2; possibly TRBD1 for D (5 bases). This CDR3 region has 11 residues. With 5 bases removed from V and 5 bases from J, the gap between germline ends came to 9 bases. Germline V gene sequence: CDR1 DFQATT, CDR2 SNEGSKA (reference sequence). The CDR3 region has the DNA TGCAGTGCTCTCAGGGTTTATGGCTACACCTTC. Translation: CSALRVYGYTF.

Ten or more counts support this clonotype. The rearrangement joins TRBV12-3 or TRBV12-4 to TRBJ2-1, with 8 bases that match TRBD2. The ends lost 7 bases at V and 9 bases at J; junction bases unmatched: 11. This CDR3 has 14 amino acids. CDR3 protein: CASTGTRGKGEQFF. The CDR3 DNA sequence: TGTGCCAGCACCGGGACTAGGGGAAAAGGTGAGCAGTTCTTC.

In regard to this clonotype: Given a much more abundant clone one base away, this may be a read error. The genes are TRBV5-1 and TRBJ2-5; 10 bases fit TRBD2. Germline values: CDR1 SGHRS, CDR2 YFSETQ. The CDR3 is made up of 15 amino acids. The CDR3 spells CASSSSGGHQETLYF. Here the CDR3 DNA reads TGCGCCAGCAGCTCTAGCGGGGGCCACCAAGAGACCCTGTACTTC. The full variable domain, with the rest looked up from reference TRBV5-1 and TRBJ2-5, is KAGVTQTPRYLIKTRGQQVTLSCSPISGHRSVSWYQQTPGQGLQFLFEYFSETQRNKGNFPGRFSGRQFSNSRSEMNVSTLELGDSALYLCASSSSGGHQETLYFGPGTRLLVL.

This clonotype was picked up many times. This chain connects TRBV7-7 to TRBJ2-5; 12 bases match TRBD2. With V trimmed by 3 bases and J by 5 bases, 13 bases remained unmatched. Germline V gives CDR1 SSHAT, CDR2 FNYEAQ (reference sequence). The CDR3 runs to 18 residues. The CDR3 DNA sequence: TGTGCCAGCAGCTTTGGAGCGGCTAGCGGGGGGGCGTTGGAGACCCAGTACTTC. Translated, it gives CASSFGAASGGALETQYF.

DNA of the CDR3: TGTGCCAGCAGTTTATACCGGGCCGCCGAGCAGTACTTC. Translating gives CASSLYRAAEQYF. The V call is TRBV27, the J call TRBJ2-7, with D unresolved. CDR1 and CDR2 from the germline V gene are MNHEY and SMNVEV (reference sequence). With 1 base removed from V and 6 bases from J, the gap between germline ends came to 10 bases. The CDR3 is 13 residues long.

This clonotype was observed at least ten times. CDR3 sequence: CASSLYLPPADTQYF. In DNA, the CDR3 is TGTGCCAGCAGTTTATACCTCCCCCCGGCAGATACGCAGTATTTT. V and J are TRBV27 and TRBJ2-3; D is ambiguous. V lost 1 base and J 4 bases, leaving 12 bases between the germline ends. Germline lookup yields CDR1 MNHEY and CDR2 SMNVEV (reference sequence). The CDR3 runs to 15 residues.

This clonotype was detected many times. The chain employs TRBV4-3 and TRBJ1-2, with 12 nucleotides matching TRBD1. Germline CDR1 reads LGHNA; CDR2 reads YSLEER. The CDR3 length is 14 residues. V lost 5 bases to trimming and J lost 8 bases; unmatched junction nucleotides: 6. This chain's CDR3 is CASSSGTGGGGYTF. Here the CDR3 DNA reads TGCGCCAGCAGCTCCGGGACAGGGGGCGGAGGCTACACCTTC.

This clonotype was observed at least ten times. V is TRBV12-3 or TRBV12-4 and J is TRBJ2-1; 11 bases agree with TRBD2. J lost 0 bases, V lost 3 bases, and 4 bases had no gene match. The CDR3 spans 17 residues. CDR3 protein: CASSFPSGGPSYNEQFF. CDR3 in DNA: TGTGCCAGCAGTTTCCCTAGCGGGGGGCCCTCCTACAATGAGCAGTTCTTC.

This clonotype was counted at least ten times. The rearrangement links TRBV4-3 to TRBJ2-3, with a possible D match to TRBD1 (5 bases). V dropped 0 bases and J dropped 0 bases, with 13 bases sitting between them. The length of the CDR3 is 17 residues. In germline, CDR1 is LGHNA, CDR2 YSLEER. In nucleotides, the CDR3 is TGCGCCAGCAGCCAAGATGGGTGGGGCCGTAGCACAGATACGCAGTATTTT. The encoded protein is CASSQDGWGRSTDTQYF.

This clonotype was counted ten times or more. The chain has TRBV7-8 and TRBJ1-2; D remains unclear. The CDR3 loop spans 12 amino acids. Germline-derived CDR1 and CDR2 are SGHVS and FQNEAQ. V was trimmed by 1 base and J by 12 bases, leaving 12 bases between them. The CDR3 sequence: CASSLGTVFHTF. DNA of the CDR3: TGTGCCAGCAGCTTAGGAACGGTGTTCCACACCTTC.

Concerning this clonotype: This may come from a read error, since a much larger clone is one base off. The chain joins TRBV7-9 to TRBJ2-7, with 10 bases fitting TRBD2. Germline assignment: CDR1 SEHNR and CDR2 FQNEAQ (reference sequence). V lost 5 bases to trimming and J lost 7 bases; unmatched junction nucleotides: 14. This CDR3 has 16 residues. CDR3 DNA: TGTGCCAGCAGCAACTTTGGGACTAGCGCGAGAGGGGAGCAGTACTTC. Translating it yields CASSNFGTSARGEQYF.

This clonotype was observed at least ten times. This chain's CDR3 is CASKGYNSYEQYF. The CDR3 coding sequence is TGTGCCAGCAAAGGGTACAACTCCTACGAGCAGTACTTC. The chain joins TRBV12-3 or TRBV12-4 to TRBJ2-7; no definite D call. Deletions cut 7 bases from V and 0 bases from J, with 10 bases between. The CDR3 contains 13 residues.

The rearrangement uses TRBV7-2 and TRBJ2-7; D is uncertain. The germline V gene has CDR1 SGHTA and CDR2 FQGNSA. This CDR3 has 15 residues. Trimming pared 1 base from V and 6 bases from J, leaving 16 bases between. The CDR3 sequence is CASSLVGLGISEQYF. In nucleotides, the CDR3 is TGTGCCAGCAGCTTAGTGGGCCTGGGGATTAGCGAGCAGTACTTC.